The rows below give T cell receptor beta chains drawn from one sample of a study of T cells in Graves' hyperthyroidism and ophthalmopathy. TCRdb processed the multiplex PCR reads anew with MiXCR; each CDR3 protein has one entry. The table has around 600,000 distinct CDR3 sequences, 13% to 15% seen once. The sequencing sample was made of blood. These TCRs come from a woman between 18 and 30 years old with Graves' ophthalmopathy. Both conserved end residues are part of each CDR3. A D gene is named only where the DNA matches it firmly. Rows give clone size only sometimes, using once, few, many, or a class for an expanded clone.

V gene: TRBV7-9
D gene: TRBD1
J gene: TRBJ1-1
clone size: few
CDR3 protein: CASSRDSSEAFF
CDR3 DNA: TGTGCCAGCAGCCGGGACAGTAGTGAAGCTTTCTTT

V gene: TRBV13
D gene: TRBD1
J gene: TRBJ1-5
clone size: .
CDR3 protein: CASSLGITGVQPQHF
CDR3 DNA: TGTGCCAGCAGCTTAGGTATCACAGGGGTTCAGCCCCAGCATTTT

V gene: TRBV9
D gene: TRBD1
J gene: TRBJ1-1
clone size: many
CDR3 protein: CASSVGTGMNTEAFF
CDR3 DNA: TGTGCCAGCAGCGTGGGGACAGGGATGAACACTGAAGCTTTCTTT

V gene: TRBV12-5
D gene: TRBD1
J gene: TRBJ1-4
clone size: .
CDR3 protein: CASGPQEGAREKLFF
CDR3 DNA: TGTGCTAGTGGTCCCCAGGAGGGGGCTCGGGAAAAACTGTTTTTT

V gene: TRBV19
D gene: .
J gene: TRBJ2-1
clone size: few
CDR3 protein: CASSIGLRAGSYNEQFF
CDR3 DNA: TGTGCCAGTAGTATAGGCCTTAGGGCCGGCTCCTACAATGAGCAGTTCTTC

V gene: TRBV6-1
D gene: .
J gene: TRBJ2-1
clone size: many
CDR3 protein: CASSGQAASYNEQFF
CDR3 DNA: TGTGCCAGCAGTGGGCAAGCGGCCTCCTACAATGAGCAGTTCTTC

V gene: TRBV14
D gene: .
J gene: TRBJ2-2
clone size: many
CDR3 protein: CASSRGTPNTGELFF
CDR3 DNA: TGTGCCAGCAGCCGCGGGACACCGAACACCGGGGAGCTGTTTTTT

V gene: TRBV19
D gene: TRBD1
J gene: TRBJ1-6
clone size: .
CDR3 protein: CASRPPTGIYSPLHF
CDR3 DNA: TGTGCCAGTAGACCCCCGACAGGGATTTATTCACCCCTCCACTTT

V gene: TRBV12-5
D gene: .
J gene: TRBJ2-1
clone size: many
CDR3 protein: CASGFEGVRSSYNEQFF
CDR3 DNA: TGTGCTAGTGGTTTCGAGGGGGTTCGAAGCTCCTACAATGAGCAGTTCTTC

V gene: TRBV12-3/TRBV12-4
D gene: .
J gene: TRBJ2-7
clone size: many
CDR3 protein: CASSQGTAGQYF
CDR3 DNA: TGTGCCAGCAGCCAAGGGACGGCTGGGCAGTACTTC

V gene: TRBV29-1
D gene: .
J gene: TRBJ1-1
clone size: few
CDR3 protein: CSVEVGFNTEAFF
CDR3 DNA: TGCAGCGTTGAGGTGGGGTTCAACACTGAAGCTTTCTTT

V gene: TRBV2
D gene: TRBD2
J gene: TRBJ2-5
clone size: many
CDR3 protein: CASSEGSGRAGKTQYF
CDR3 DNA: TGTGCCAGCAGTGAGGGGAGCGGGAGGGCCGGGAAGACCCAGTACTTC

V gene: TRBV19
D gene: .
J gene: TRBJ1-4
clone size: .
CDR3 protein: CASSIGGVFEKLFF
CDR3 DNA: TGTGCCAGTAGTATAGGAGGGGTCTTCGAAAAACTGTTTTTT

V gene: TRBV11-3
D gene: .
J gene: TRBJ2-5
clone size: few
CDR3 protein: CASSTQAGDETQYF
CDR3 DNA: TGTGCCAGCAGCACCCAAGCTGGGGACGAGACCCAGTACTTC

V gene: TRBV20-1
D gene: .
J gene: TRBJ1-5
clone size: few
CDR3 protein: CSARDVRDQPQHF
CDR3 DNA: TGCAGTGCTAGAGATGTAAGGGATCAGCCCCAGCATTTT

V gene: TRBV6-2/TRBV6-3
D gene: TRBD2
J gene: TRBJ2-7
clone size: many
CDR3 protein: CASSLLAEAYEQYF
CDR3 DNA: TGTGCCAGCAGCTTACTAGCGGAGGCCTACGAGCAGTACTTC

V gene: TRBV10-3
D gene: TRBD1
J gene: TRBJ1-4
clone size: .
CDR3 protein: CAIRGTGFDEKLFF
CDR3 DNA: TGTGCCATCAGGGGGACAGGGTTTGATGAAAAACTGTTTTTT

V gene: TRBV27
D gene: TRBD1
J gene: TRBJ2-4
clone size: .
CDR3 protein: CASSEGTVPAKNIQYF
CDR3 DNA: TGTGCCAGCAGTGAAGGGACAGTACCAGCCAAAAACATTCAGTACTTC

V gene: TRBV5-6
D gene: TRBD1
J gene: TRBJ1-1
clone size: many
CDR3 protein: CASSPQGQGKTEAFF
CDR3 DNA: TGTGCCAGCAGCCCTCAGGGACAGGGGAAGACTGAAGCTTTCTTT

V gene: TRBV13
D gene: TRBD1
J gene: TRBJ2-1
clone size: many
CDR3 protein: CASSDGQGRYNEQFF
CDR3 DNA: TGTGCCAGCAGCGACGGACAGGGGCGCTACAATGAGCAGTTCTTC

V gene: TRBV28
D gene: TRBD1
J gene: TRBJ1-1
clone size: many
CDR3 protein: CASSLGQGANTEAFF
CDR3 DNA: TGTGCCAGCAGTCTTGGACAGGGCGCGAACACTGAAGCTTTCTTT

V gene: TRBV6-1
D gene: .
J gene: TRBJ2-7
clone size: many
CDR3 protein: CASSYSSQDNYEQYF
CDR3 DNA: TGTGCCAGCAGTTACAGCAGCCAGGACAACTACGAGCAGTACTTC

V gene: TRBV11-2
D gene: .
J gene: TRBJ2-1
clone size: many
CDR3 protein: CASSEGGSYNEQFF
CDR3 DNA: TGTGCCAGCAGCGAGGGGGGCTCCTACAATGAGCAGTTCTTC

V gene: TRBV28
D gene: .
J gene: TRBJ1-3
clone size: .
CDR3 protein: CASTSAGRSGNTIYF
CDR3 DNA: TGTGCCAGCACCTCGGCAGGGCGGTCTGGAAACACCATATATTTT

V gene: TRBV7-9
D gene: .
J gene: TRBJ2-3
clone size: .
CDR3 protein: CASSVGRRATDTQYF
CDR3 DNA: TGTGCCAGCAGCGTAGGCAGGAGGGCCACAGATACGCAGTATTTT

V gene: TRBV7-8
D gene: .
J gene: TRBJ2-1
clone size: many
CDR3 protein: CASSLFAVSYNEQFF
CDR3 DNA: TGTGCCAGCAGCTTATTCGCAGTCTCCTACAATGAGCAGTTCTTC

V gene: TRBV20-1
D gene: TRBD2
J gene: TRBJ2-1
clone size: many
CDR3 protein: CSAREGGIYNEQFF
CDR3 DNA: TGCAGTGCTAGAGAGGGAGGGATCTACAATGAGCAGTTCTTC

V gene: TRBV12-3/TRBV12-4
D gene: .
J gene: TRBJ1-1
clone size: many
CDR3 protein: CASSFGSMNTEAFF
CDR3 DNA: TGTGCCAGCAGTTTCGGGTCCATGAACACTGAAGCTTTCTTT

V gene: TRBV3-1
D gene: .
J gene: TRBJ2-1
clone size: many
CDR3 protein: CASSPSLETTDEQFF
CDR3 DNA: TGTGCCAGCAGCCCGTCCCTCGAGACTACCGATGAGCAGTTCTTC

V gene: TRBV27
D gene: .
J gene: TRBJ1-1
clone size: .
CDR3 protein: CASRRTVGRKGMNTEAFF
CDR3 DNA: TGTGCCAGCAGGCGCACCGTGGGTAGGAAGGGGATGAACACTGAAGCTTTCTTT

V gene: TRBV28
D gene: TRBD1
J gene: TRBJ1-4
clone size: many
CDR3 protein: CASRDRGAFEKLFF
CDR3 DNA: TGTGCCAGCAGGGACAGGGGCGCGTTTGAAAAACTGTTTTTT

V gene: TRBV6-2/TRBV6-3
D gene: .
J gene: TRBJ2-3
clone size: many
CDR3 protein: CASSLDYSSTDTQYF
CDR3 DNA: TGTGCCAGCAGCCTCGACTATTCTAGCACAGATACGCAGTATTTT

V gene: TRBV4-2
D gene: TRBD1
J gene: TRBJ1-6
clone size: .
CDR3 protein: CASSLRTGVGSPLHF
CDR3 DNA: TGTGCCAGCAGCCTCCGGACAGGAGTAGGATCACCCCTCCACTTT

V gene: TRBV20-1
D gene: TRBD1
J gene: TRBJ2-7
clone size: .
CDR3 protein: CSARGQGFARGYEQYF
CDR3 DNA: TGCAGTGCTAGAGGACAGGGGTTCGCTCGTGGCTACGAGCAGTACTTC

V gene: TRBV10-3
D gene: TRBD1
J gene: TRBJ1-2
clone size: few
CDR3 protein: CAISGQGVYGYTF
CDR3 DNA: TGTGCCATCAGTGGACAGGGGGTCTATGGCTACACCTTC

V gene: TRBV11-1
D gene: TRBD2
J gene: TRBJ2-3
clone size: many
CDR3 protein: CASSRGLADTDTQYF
CDR3 DNA: TGTGCCAGCAGCCGGGGTCTAGCGGACACAGATACGCAGTATTTT

V gene: TRBV7-9
D gene: TRBD1
J gene: TRBJ2-3
clone size: many
CDR3 protein: CASSPGTASSTDTQYF
CDR3 DNA: TGTGCCAGCAGCCCCGGGACAGCTAGTAGCACAGATACGCAGTATTTT

V gene: TRBV9
D gene: .
J gene: TRBJ1-1
clone size: .
CDR3 protein: CASSVGGARGTEAFF
CDR3 DNA: TGTGCCAGCAGCGTAGGTGGGGCGCGTGGCACTGAAGCTTTCTTT

V gene: TRBV12-3/TRBV12-4
D gene: TRBD2
J gene: TRBJ2-3
clone size: many
CDR3 protein: CASSLWAGGSTDTQYF
CDR3 DNA: TGTGCCAGCAGTTTATGGGCGGGAGGGAGCACAGATACGCAGTATTTT

V gene: TRBV7-8
D gene: .
J gene: TRBJ1-5
clone size: once
CDR3 protein: CASSDGDGNQPQHF
CDR3 DNA: TGTGCCAGCAGCGACGGGGACGGCAATCAGCCCCAGCATTTT

V gene: TRBV27
D gene: .
J gene: TRBJ1-4
clone size: few
CDR3 protein: CASRDNNEKLFF
CDR3 DNA: TGTGCCAGCCGGGATAATAATGAAAAACTGTTTTTT

V gene: TRBV19
D gene: .
J gene: TRBJ1-1
clone size: few
CDR3 protein: CASSTSRGRSNTEAFF
CDR3 DNA: TGTGCCAGTAGTACCTCCCGGGGCAGATCGAACACTGAAGCTTTCTTT

V gene: TRBV28
D gene: TRBD1
J gene: TRBJ1-2
clone size: many
CDR3 protein: CASSTLQGASGYTF
CDR3 DNA: TGTGCCAGCAGTACCTTACAGGGGGCTTCTGGCTACACCTTC

V gene: TRBV6-2/TRBV6-3
D gene: TRBD2
J gene: TRBJ2-7
clone size: many
CDR3 protein: CASTRDYGFYEQYF
CDR3 DNA: TGTGCCAGCACCCGGGACTATGGGTTCTACGAGCAGTACTTC

V gene: TRBV5-1
D gene: TRBD1
J gene: TRBJ2-6
clone size: .
CDR3 protein: CASSFNDRGSGANVLTF
CDR3 DNA: TGCGCCAGCAGCTTCAACGACAGGGGTTCTGGGGCCAACGTCCTGACTTTC

V gene: TRBV29-1
D gene: .
J gene: TRBJ2-5
clone size: many
CDR3 protein: CSVDGGGFRGYQETQYF
CDR3 DNA: TGCAGCGTTGACGGAGGGGGGTTCAGGGGGTACCAAGAGACCCAGTACTTC

V gene: TRBV20-1
D gene: .
J gene: TRBJ2-3
clone size: many
CDR3 protein: CSARDYSTFTDTQYF
CDR3 DNA: TGCAGTGCTAGGGACTACTCGACCTTCACAGATACGCAGTATTTT

V gene: TRBV12-3/TRBV12-4
D gene: .
J gene: TRBJ2-7
clone size: many
CDR3 protein: CASSLATAVYEQYF
CDR3 DNA: TGTGCCAGCAGTTTAGCGACGGCCGTTTACGAGCAGTACTTC

V gene: TRBV3-1
D gene: .
J gene: TRBJ2-7
clone size: many
CDR3 protein: CASSQAGPLEYEQYF
CDR3 DNA: TGTGCCAGCAGCCAAGCGGGACCCCTCGAATACGAGCAGTACTTC

V gene: TRBV2
D gene: .
J gene: TRBJ2-1
clone size: many
CDR3 protein: CASTFRGQGAFAGGYNEQFF
CDR3 DNA: TGTGCCAGCACCTTCCGGGGCCAGGGGGCCTTCGCGGGAGGGTACAATGAGCAGTTCTTC

V gene: TRBV20-1
D gene: .
J gene: TRBJ2-3
clone size: .
CDR3 protein: CGALGGTTDTQYF
CDR3 DNA: TGCGGTGCGCTGGGGGGAACCACAGATACGCAGTATTTT

V gene: TRBV6-1
D gene: .
J gene: TRBJ2-1
clone size: few
CDR3 protein: CASSEAGGAYSYNEQFF
CDR3 DNA: TGTGCCAGCAGTGAAGCGGGGGGGGCGTACTCCTACAATGAGCAGTTCTTC

V gene: TRBV11-3
D gene: .
J gene: TRBJ1-1
clone size: many
CDR3 protein: CASSLVWVDTEAFF
CDR3 DNA: TGTGCCAGCAGCTTAGTTTGGGTAGACACTGAAGCTTTCTTT

V gene: TRBV6-4
D gene: TRBD2
J gene: TRBJ2-1
clone size: many
CDR3 protein: CASSDGTSGLRARQFF
CDR3 DNA: TGTGCCAGCAGTGACGGGACTAGCGGCCTAAGGGCACGACAATTCTTC

V gene: TRBV12-3/TRBV12-4
D gene: TRBD2
J gene: TRBJ2-5
clone size: many
CDR3 protein: CASSLRTSGRETQYF
CDR3 DNA: TGTGCCAGCAGTTTAAGGACTAGCGGGAGAGAGACCCAGTACTTC

V gene: TRBV11-2
D gene: .
J gene: TRBJ1-2
clone size: many
CDR3 protein: CASSYDGEQERGYTF
CDR3 DNA: TGTGCCAGCAGCTACGACGGGGAGCAAGAGAGGGGCTACACCTTC

V gene: TRBV6-1
D gene: .
J gene: TRBJ1-4
clone size: many
CDR3 protein: CASKVQVGNEKLFF
CDR3 DNA: TGTGCCAGCAAGGTTCAGGTCGGGAATGAAAAACTGTTTTTT

V gene: TRBV25-1
D gene: .
J gene: TRBJ2-1
clone size: few
CDR3 protein: CASSEGGRAIGGEQFF
CDR3 DNA: TGTGCCAGCAGTGAAGGAGGCAGGGCGATAGGGGGAGAGCAGTTCTTC

V gene: TRBV20-1
D gene: TRBD1
J gene: TRBJ1-6
clone size: once
CDR3 protein: CSAKKTGVDNSPLHF
CDR3 DNA: TGCAGTGCAAAAAAGACAGGGGTAGATAATTCACCCCTCCACTTT